This T cell receptor (beta chain) was sequenced in a study of shared clonotypes between healthy human individuals. Study background: A donor's plate count was three for CD4 naive and three for CD4 memory; CD8 naive had two and CD8 memory one.

Libraries were prepared by immunoSEQ multiplex PCR; TCRdb keeps only in-frame clonotypes and omits some of them. The repertoire holds around 510,000 clones, with about 96% as singletons. Looked up from germline, CDR1 is SGHAT and CDR2 is FQNNGV. CDR3 length: 15 amino acids. Losses at the gene ends were 5 bases for V and 5 bases for J; bases not matched to a gene: 5. The sequenced sample consisted of naive CD4+ T cells sorted from blood. Subset of the sample: CD45RA+ positively selected. This sequence joins TRBV11-2 and TRBJ2-2, with TRBD2 matching 10 bases. The clonotype comes from a woman in her twenties or thirties in good health. CDR3 nucleotide sequence: TGTGCCAGCAGCGAGACTAGCGGGTATACCGGGGAGCTGTTTTTT. This encodes CASSETSGYTGELFF.